Included here is one TCR beta chain sequence, with context. What it binds is not known. The data originate from a study of shared clonotypes between healthy human individuals. Study-wide points: Non-shared clonotypes displayed generation probabilities falling below those of clonotypes present in all four donors.

Germline V gene lookup returns CDR1 SEHNR and CDR2 FQNEAQ (reference sequence). Germline trimming cut 6 bases from V and 4 bases from J; bases unmatched to any gene: 11. The CDR3 is 15 amino acids. The naive CD8 subset, CD45RO-negative cells positively selected for CCR7, excluded terminally differentiated effector memory CD45RA+ cells. The method was immunoSEQ multiplex PCR; TCRdb's version includes in-frame clones alone and lacks a portion of them. The sample has about 2.2 million clones, around 95% seen once. Sequencing was performed on naive CD8+ T cells from PBMCs. This TCR derives from a man aged 18 to 30 in good health. Some clones in this sample may be carry-over from other donors' samples. The chain links TRBV7-9 to TRBJ2-5, with 7 bases matching TRBD2. CDR3 sequence: CASSPGAGAGETQYF. CDR3 nucleotides: TGTGCCAGCAGTCCCGGGGCGGGAGCGGGAGAGACCCAGTACTTC.